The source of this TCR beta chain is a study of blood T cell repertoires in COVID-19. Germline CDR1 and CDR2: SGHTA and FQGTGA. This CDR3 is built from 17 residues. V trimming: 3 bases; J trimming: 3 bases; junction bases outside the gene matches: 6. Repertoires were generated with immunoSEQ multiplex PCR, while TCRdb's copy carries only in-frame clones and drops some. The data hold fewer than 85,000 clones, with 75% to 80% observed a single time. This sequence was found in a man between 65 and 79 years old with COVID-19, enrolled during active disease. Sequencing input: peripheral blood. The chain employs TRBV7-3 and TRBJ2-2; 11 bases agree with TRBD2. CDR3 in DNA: TGTGCCAGCAGCTTCAATCTAGCGGGAGGTGACACCGGGGAGCTGTTTTTT. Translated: CASSFNLAGGDTGELFF.